Listed below are T cell receptor beta chains from one sample, sequenced in a study of T-cell reconstitution after alpha-beta-depleted transplantation in children. TCRdb passed the PCR reads through MiXCR, listing each CDR3 protein once. The table shows some 590,000 distinct CDR3 sequences, with roughly a tenth occurring only once. The sample consisted of PBMCs from the stem cell graft donor, taken from the stem cell graft. These receptor sequences come from a human donor who donated a stem cell graft to a child with acute myeloid leukemia. Both conserved end residues are part of each CDR3. Each record gives: CDR3 length, D gene, V gene, clone size, J gene, CDR3 DNA, CDR3 protein. The D gene is left open where the match is weak. The size entry is marked missing in some rows and otherwise reads once, few, many or a size class.

cdr3_length: 16
d_call: NA
v_call: TRBV14
clone_size: many
j_call: TRBJ2-4
cdr3_nt: TGTGCCAGCAGCCAAGGATTCAGCAGGGTCGGAAACATTCAGTACTTC
cdr3_aa: CASSQGFSRVGNIQYF

cdr3_length: 16
d_call: NA
v_call: TRBV7-9
clone_size: few
j_call: TRBJ2-3
cdr3_nt: TGTGCCAGCAGCTTATTTCGGGGGCCGACCACAGATACGCAGTATTTT
cdr3_aa: CASSLFRGPTTDTQYF

cdr3_length: 14
d_call: TRBD1
v_call: TRBV28
clone_size: many
j_call: TRBJ2-5
cdr3_nt: TGTGCCAGCAGTCTCGCAGGGGGAAGAGAGACCCAGTACTTC
cdr3_aa: CASSLAGGRETQYF

cdr3_length: 13
d_call: TRBD1
v_call: TRBV28
clone_size: few
j_call: TRBJ2-5
cdr3_nt: TGTGCCAGCAGATCGACAGGGGCGAAGACCCAGTACTTC
cdr3_aa: CASRSTGAKTQYF

cdr3_length: 16
d_call: NA
v_call: TRBV4-3
clone_size: few
j_call: TRBJ1-1
cdr3_nt: TGCGCCAGCAGCCTGCGACCTGTGCCCCTCAACACTGAAGCTTTCTTT
cdr3_aa: CASSLRPVPLNTEAFF

cdr3_length: 15
d_call: NA
v_call: TRBV3-1
clone_size: NA
j_call: TRBJ2-1
cdr3_nt: TGTGCCACCAGCCAAGAGCCGACAGGCTACAATGAGCAGTTCTTC
cdr3_aa: CATSQEPTGYNEQFF

cdr3_length: 16
d_call: TRBD2
v_call: TRBV27
clone_size: few
j_call: TRBJ2-3
cdr3_nt: TGTGCCAGCCTGGGGCTAGCGGGAGTATCCGCAGATACGCAGTATTTT
cdr3_aa: CASLGLAGVSADTQYF

cdr3_length: 16
d_call: TRBD1
v_call: TRBV29-1
clone_size: NA
j_call: TRBJ1-1
cdr3_nt: TGCAGCGTTTGGGGGGGCGTGGGACAGTTGAACACTGAAGCTTTCTTT
cdr3_aa: CSVWGGVGQLNTEAFF

cdr3_length: 15
d_call: TRBD2
v_call: TRBV5-1
clone_size: NA
j_call: TRBJ2-5
cdr3_nt: TGCGCCAGCAGCCGGGGACTAGCCGCAAATGGGACCCAGTACTTC
cdr3_aa: CASSRGLAANGTQYF

cdr3_length: 15
d_call: NA
v_call: TRBV9
clone_size: few
j_call: TRBJ1-1
cdr3_nt: TGTGCCAGCAGCCCCCGGGGCAAGATGAACACTGAAGCTTTCTTT
cdr3_aa: CASSPRGKMNTEAFF

cdr3_length: 16
d_call: NA
v_call: TRBV4-3
clone_size: few
j_call: TRBJ2-3
cdr3_nt: TGCGCCAGCAGCCAAGGAAGCACCTCCTCCACAGATACGCAGTATTTT
cdr3_aa: CASSQGSTSSTDTQYF

cdr3_length: 16
d_call: NA
v_call: TRBV27
clone_size: NA
j_call: TRBJ2-6
cdr3_nt: TGTGCCAGCAGTTCCGCGGGATTTTCTGGGGCCAACGTCCTGACTTTC
cdr3_aa: CASSSAGFSGANVLTF